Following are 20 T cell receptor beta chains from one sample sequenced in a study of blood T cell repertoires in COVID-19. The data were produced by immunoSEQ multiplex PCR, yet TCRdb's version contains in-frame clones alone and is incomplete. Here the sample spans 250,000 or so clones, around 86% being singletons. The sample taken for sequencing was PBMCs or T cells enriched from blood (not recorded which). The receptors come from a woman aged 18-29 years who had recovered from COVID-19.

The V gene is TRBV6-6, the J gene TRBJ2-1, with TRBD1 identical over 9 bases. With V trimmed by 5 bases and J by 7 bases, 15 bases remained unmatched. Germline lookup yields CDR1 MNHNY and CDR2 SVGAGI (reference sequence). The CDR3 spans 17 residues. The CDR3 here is CASSPQDRGYLRNEQFF. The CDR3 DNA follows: TGTGCCAGCAGTCCACAGGACAGGGGCTATCTTCGGAATGAGCAGTTCTTC.

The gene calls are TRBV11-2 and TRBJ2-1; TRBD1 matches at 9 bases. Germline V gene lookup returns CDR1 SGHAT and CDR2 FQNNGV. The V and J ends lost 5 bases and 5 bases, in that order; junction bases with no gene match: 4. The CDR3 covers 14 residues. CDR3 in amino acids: CASSPWTGDNEQFF. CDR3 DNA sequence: TGTGCCAGCAGCCCATGGACAGGGGACAATGAGCAGTTCTTC.

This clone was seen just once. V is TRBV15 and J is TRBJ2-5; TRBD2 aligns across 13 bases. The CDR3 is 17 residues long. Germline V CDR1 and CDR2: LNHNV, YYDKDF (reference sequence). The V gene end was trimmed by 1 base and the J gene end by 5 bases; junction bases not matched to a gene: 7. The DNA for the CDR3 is TGTGCCACCAGCAGAGTAACTAGCGGGGGGGCCGGGGAGACCCAGTACTTC. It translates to CATSRVTSGGAGETQYF.

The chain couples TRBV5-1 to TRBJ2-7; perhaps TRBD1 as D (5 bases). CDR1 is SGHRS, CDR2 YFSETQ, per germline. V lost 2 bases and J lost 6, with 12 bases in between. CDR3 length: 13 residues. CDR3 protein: CASSLGEEREQYF. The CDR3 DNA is TGCGCCAGCAGCTTAGGGGAAGAACGCGAGCAGTACTTC.

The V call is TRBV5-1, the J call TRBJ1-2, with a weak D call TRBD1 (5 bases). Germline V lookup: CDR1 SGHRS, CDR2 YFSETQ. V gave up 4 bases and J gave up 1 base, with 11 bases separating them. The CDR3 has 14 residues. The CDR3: CASSPDRNNYGYTF. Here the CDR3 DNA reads TGCGCCAGCAGCCCCGACAGAAATAACTATGGCTACACCTTC.

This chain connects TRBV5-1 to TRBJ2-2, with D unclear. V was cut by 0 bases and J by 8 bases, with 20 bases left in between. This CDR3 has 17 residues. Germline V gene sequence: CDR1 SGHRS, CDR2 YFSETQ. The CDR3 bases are TGCGCCAGCAGCTTGGCCGGTTTTTCTCGATTTCAAGGGGAGCTGTTTTTT. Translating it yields CASSLAGFSRFQGELFF.

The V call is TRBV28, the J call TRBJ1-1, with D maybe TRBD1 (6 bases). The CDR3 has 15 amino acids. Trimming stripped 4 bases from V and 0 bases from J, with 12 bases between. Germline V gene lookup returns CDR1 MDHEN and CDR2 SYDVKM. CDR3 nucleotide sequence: TGTGCCAGCAGTTACGGATCAGGGGTGAACACTGAAGCTTTCTTT. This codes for CASSYGSGVNTEAFF.

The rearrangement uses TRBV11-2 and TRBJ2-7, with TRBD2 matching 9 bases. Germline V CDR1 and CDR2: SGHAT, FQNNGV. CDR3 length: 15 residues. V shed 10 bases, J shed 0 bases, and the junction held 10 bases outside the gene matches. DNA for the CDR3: TGTGCCACCACTTTGAGCGGGGGGCCCTCCTACGAGCAGTACTTC. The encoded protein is CATTLSGGPSYEQYF.

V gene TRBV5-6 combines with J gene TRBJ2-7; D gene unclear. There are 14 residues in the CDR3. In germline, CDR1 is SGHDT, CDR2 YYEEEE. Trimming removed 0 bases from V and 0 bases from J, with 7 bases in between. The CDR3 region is CASSLGSSSYEQYF. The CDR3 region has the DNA TGTGCCAGCAGCTTGGGGTCTAGCTCCTACGAGCAGTACTTC. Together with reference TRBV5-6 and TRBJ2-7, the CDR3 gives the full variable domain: DAGVTQSPTHLIKTRGQQVTLRCSPKSGHDTVSWYQQALGQGPQFIFQYYEEEERQRGNFPDRFSGHQFPNYSSELNVNALLLGDSALYLCASSLGSSSYEQYFGPGTRLTVT.

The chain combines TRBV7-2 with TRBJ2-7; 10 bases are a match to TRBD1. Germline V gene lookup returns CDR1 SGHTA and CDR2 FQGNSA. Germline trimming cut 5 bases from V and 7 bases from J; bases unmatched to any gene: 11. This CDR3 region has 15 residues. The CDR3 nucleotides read TGTGCCAGCAGCCCAGGGGGGACAGGGGTCGAGGAGCAGTACTTC. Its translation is CASSPGGTGVEEQYF.

Here the CDR3 DNA reads TGTGCCAGCAGTGAACTTTACTGGACAGCCATGAGAGTAGACACCTTC. It translates to CASSELYWTAMRVDTF. The chain carries TRBV6-1 and TRBJ1-2, with D perhaps matching TRBD1 (6 bases). The CDR3 runs 16 residues. CDR1 is MNHNS, CDR2 SASEGT, per germline. Trimming shortened V by 2 bases and J by 12 bases, and 25 bases separated the two germline ends.

CDR3 in DNA: TGTGCCAGCAGCCCGACAGGGGCCACCAGGGAGACCCAGTACTTC. Protein: CASSPTGATRETQYF. The chain is built from TRBV5-4 and TRBJ2-5; 8 bases fit TRBD1. Trimming cost V 4 bases and J 5 bases; bases outside gene matches: 10. This CDR3 has 15 residues. Germline assignment: CDR1 SGHNT and CDR2 YYREEE (reference sequence).

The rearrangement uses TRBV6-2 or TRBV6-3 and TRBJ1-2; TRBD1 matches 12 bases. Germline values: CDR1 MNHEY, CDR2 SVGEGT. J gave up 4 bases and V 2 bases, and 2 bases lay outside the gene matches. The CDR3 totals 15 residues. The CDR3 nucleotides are TGTGCCAGCAGTTACCGGGACAGGGGGCTCTATGGCTACACCTTC. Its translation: CASSYRDRGLYGYTF.

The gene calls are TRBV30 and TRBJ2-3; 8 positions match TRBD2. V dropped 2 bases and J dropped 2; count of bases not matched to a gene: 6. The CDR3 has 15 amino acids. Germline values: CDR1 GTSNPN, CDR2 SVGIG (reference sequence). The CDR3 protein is CAWSSLAGLTDTQYF. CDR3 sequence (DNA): TGTGCCTGGAGTAGTCTAGCGGGTCTCACAGATACGCAGTATTTT.

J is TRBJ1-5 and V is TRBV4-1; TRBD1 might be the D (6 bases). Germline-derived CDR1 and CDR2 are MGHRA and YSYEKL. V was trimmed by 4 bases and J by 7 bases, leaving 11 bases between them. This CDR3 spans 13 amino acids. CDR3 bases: TGCGCCAGCAGCCCGGGGGGCGTCCAGCCCCAGCATTTT. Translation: CASSPGGVQPQHF.

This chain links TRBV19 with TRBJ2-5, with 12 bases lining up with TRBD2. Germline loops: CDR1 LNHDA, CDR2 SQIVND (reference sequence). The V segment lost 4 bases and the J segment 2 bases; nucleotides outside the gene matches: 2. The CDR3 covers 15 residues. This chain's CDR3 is CASSKLAGGQETQYF. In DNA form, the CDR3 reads TGTGCCAGTAGTAAACTAGCGGGGGGACAAGAGACCCAGTACTTC.

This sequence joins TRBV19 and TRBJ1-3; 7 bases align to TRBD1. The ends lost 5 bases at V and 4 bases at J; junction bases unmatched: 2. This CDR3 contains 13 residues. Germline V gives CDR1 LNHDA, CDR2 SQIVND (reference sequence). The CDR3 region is CASSPGGGNTIYF. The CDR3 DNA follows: TGTGCCAGTAGTCCAGGGGGAGGAAACACCATATATTTT.

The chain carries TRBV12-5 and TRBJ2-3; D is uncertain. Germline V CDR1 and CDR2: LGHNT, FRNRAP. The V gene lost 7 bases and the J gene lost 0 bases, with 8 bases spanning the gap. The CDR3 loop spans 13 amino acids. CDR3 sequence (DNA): TGTGCTAGTGCTGAGTCTAGCACAGATACGCAGTATTTT. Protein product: CASAESSTDTQYF.

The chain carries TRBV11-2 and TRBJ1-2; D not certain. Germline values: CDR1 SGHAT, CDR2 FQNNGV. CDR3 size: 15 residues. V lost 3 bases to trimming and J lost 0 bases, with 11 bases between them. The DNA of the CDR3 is TGTGCCAGCAGCTTTAATGGGGAGACTAACTATGGCTACACCTTC. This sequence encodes CASSFNGETNYGYTF.

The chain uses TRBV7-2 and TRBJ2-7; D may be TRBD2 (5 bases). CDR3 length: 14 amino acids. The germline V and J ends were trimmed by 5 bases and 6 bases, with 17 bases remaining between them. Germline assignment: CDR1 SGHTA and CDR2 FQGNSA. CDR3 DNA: TGTGCCAGCAGCGCCGCGCTAGCCGCCGGCGAGCAGTACTTC. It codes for CASSAALAAGEQYF.